This is a list of T cell receptor beta chains from one sample in a study of cytomegalovirus exposure and HLA in healthy donors. Sequencing was performed with immunoSEQ multiplex PCR; in TCRdb, only in-frame clones are kept and a portion is missing. The record lists approximately 96,000 clones, of which the ten most abundant hold around 5%. Material: PBMCs. The receptors were gathered from a girl aged 5 to 17 in good health and CMV-seropositive. CDR3s include the opening cysteine and the closing phenylalanine or tryptophan. A D gene is named only where the DNA matches it firmly.

j_call,v_call,d_call,cdr3_nt,cdr3_aa
TRBJ2-5,TRBV19,TRBD2,TGTGCCAGTAGTGCCCACGGGAGGGCCTACGAGACCCAGTACTTC,CASSAHGRAYETQYF
TRBJ1-1,TRBV20-1,-,TGCAGTGCTCTCTTCAGGGGAGAAGCTTTCTTT,CSALFRGEAFF
TRBJ2-7,TRBV4-3,-,TGCGCCAGCAGCCAAGGCCCCTCCCGGGACTCCGAGCAGTACTTC,CASSQGPSRDSEQYF
TRBJ1-2,TRBV6-1,TRBD1,TGTGCCAGCAGTCCCGGGACAGGGTTGGGCTACACCTTC,CASSPGTGLGYTF
TRBJ2-7,TRBV29-1,TRBD1,TGCAGCGATGACAGGGGTGGGGACGTTGCGTCCTACGAGCAGTACTTC,CSDDRGGDVASYEQYF
TRBJ1-2,TRBV6-1,-,TGTGCCAGCAGTGAAGCAGGGGCAGGTGGCTACACCTTC,CASSEAGAGGYTF
TRBJ1-2,TRBV25-1,-,TGTGCCAGCAGCCAGGGCGGAGGCTACACCTTC,CASSQGGGYTF
TRBJ2-7,TRBV10-3,TRBD1,TGTGCCATCAAGGGGGCGAACAACGACTACGAGCAGTACTTC,CAIKGANNDYEQYF
TRBJ2-5,TRBV4-1,-,TGCGCCAGCAGCCAAGAAGGGGGGGTGGGAGAGACCCAGTACTTC,CASSQEGGVGETQYF
TRBJ1-3,TRBV4-1,-,TGCGCCAGCAGCCAAGACGTCTCTGGAAACACCATATATTTT,CASSQDVSGNTIYF
TRBJ1-2,TRBV10-3,-,TGTGCCATCAGTGGGGAGCATGGCTACACCTTC,CAISGEHGYTF
TRBJ2-7,TRBV12-5,-,TGTGCTAGTGGTTTGTGGGGGCTGTACGAGCAGTACTTC,CASGLWGLYEQYF
TRBJ2-7,TRBV6-5,-,TGTGCCAGCTTGGCCAGCTCCTACGAGCAGTACTTC,CASLASSYEQYF
TRBJ1-1,TRBV9,TRBD1,TGTGCCAGCAGCGAAAGGACAGGTTCCGGGAACACTGAAGCTTTCTTT,CASSERTGSGNTEAFF
TRBJ2-1,TRBV4-3,-,TGCGCCAGATCGGGGACATCGAGCTCCTACAATGAGCAGTTCTTC,CARSGTSSSYNEQFF
TRBJ2-1,TRBV7-6,-,TGTGCCAGCAGCCGAGGATCCTACAATGAGCAGTTCTTC,CASSRGSYNEQFF
TRBJ2-5,TRBV28,-,TGTGCCAGCAGTCTCGGCTCAGGGTTTAGAGAGACCCAGTACTTC,CASSLGSGFRETQYF
TRBJ1-2,TRBV7-9,TRBD1,TGTGCCAGCAGCTCATTGGGACAGGGGGATGGCTACACCTTC,CASSSLGQGDGYTF
TRBJ1-4,TRBV15,-,TGTGCCACCAGCAGCGGTCAGGGGCGGGAAAAACTGTTTTTT,CATSSGQGREKLFF
TRBJ1-6,TRBV7-2,TRBD1,TGTGCCAGCAGCTTTATACGGACAGGGGTGGATTCACCCCTCCACTTT,CASSFIRTGVDSPLHF
TRBJ2-5,TRBV7-2,TRBD2,TGTGCCAGCAGCTTCGGGAGGGAGACCCAGTACTTC,CASSFGRETQYF
TRBJ2-5,TRBV11-2,TRBD1,TGTGCCAGCAGCCCCATGGGAAGGGGGCGGAGAGAGACCCAGTACTTC,CASSPMGRGRRETQYF
TRBJ2-7,TRBV6-1,-,TGTGCCAGCAGTGACAGATACTACGAGCAGTACTTC,CASSDRYYEQYF
TRBJ2-5,TRBV30,-,TGTGCCTGGAGTTGGGGCGGGGTGGCCCAGTACTTC,CAWSWGGVAQYF
TRBJ1-2,TRBV27,TRBD1,TGTGCCAGCAGTGCCGTGGACAGGGAGGAGGATGGCTACACCTTC,CASSAVDREEDGYTF
TRBJ1-6,TRBV4-3,-,TGCGCCAGCAGCCAAGATACGGGCTCCTATAATTCACCCCTCCACTTT,CASSQDTGSYNSPLHF
TRBJ1-2,TRBV7-2,-,TGTGCCAGCAGCTTATTCCGGGATGGCTACACCTTC,CASSLFRDGYTF
TRBJ2-3,TRBV7-3,-,TGTGCCAGCAGCGCCTCGGGAGTAGTGACAGATACGCAGTATTTT,CASSASGVVTDTQYF
TRBJ2-1,TRBV7-2,-,TGTGCCAGCAGGGCTGTCGGGGTATACAATGAGCAGTTCTTC,CASRAVGVYNEQFF
TRBJ1-1,TRBV4-1,-,TGCGCCAGCAGCCAGGAGGACGTGGGGAACACTGAAGCTTTCTTT,CASSQEDVGNTEAFF
TRBJ2-3,TRBV7-2,-,TGTGCCAGCAGCTTAGAGGCGGCCACAGATACGCAGTATTTT,CASSLEAATDTQYF
TRBJ1-2,TRBV2,-,TGTGCCAGCAGTGAACGTCCGTTCTATGGCTACACCTTC,CASSERPFYGYTF
TRBJ1-1,TRBV13,-,TGTGCCAGCAGCTCCAGGGCTGCTTTCTTT,CASSSRAAFF
TRBJ2-5,TRBV7-9,TRBD2,TGTGCCAGCACCCCGGGGGGTGGGGGTCAAGAGACCCAGTACTTC,CASTPGGGGQETQYF